This T cell receptor beta chain stems from a study of response to subunit inactivated influenza vaccine. TCRdb re-analysed the RT-PCR reads in MiXCR, keeping a single row per CDR3 protein. The data show a few hundred thousand distinct CDR3 sequences, with around a fifth seen just once and approximately 10% held by the top ten. The CDR3 extends over 12 amino acids. Germline values: CDR1 SQVTM, CDR2 ANQGSEA. Whole-study results and caveats: Seasonal influenza vaccination, on each occasion, was suggested by the authors to recruit few new T cells.

A note on this clonotype: The target antigen is unknown. One end of the junction fails to match germline, which may point to a read error.

The sequence derives from a man between 50 and 75 years old who received an inactivated influenza vaccine. Sample: PBMCs from blood, taken about 20 months after vaccination. The chain has TRBV29-1 and TRBJ2-1, with D possibly matching TRBD2 (6 bases). In DNA form, the CDR3 reads TGCAGCGGGGACTCGACTTACAATGAGCAGATCTTC. Translated, it gives CSGDSTYNEQIF.